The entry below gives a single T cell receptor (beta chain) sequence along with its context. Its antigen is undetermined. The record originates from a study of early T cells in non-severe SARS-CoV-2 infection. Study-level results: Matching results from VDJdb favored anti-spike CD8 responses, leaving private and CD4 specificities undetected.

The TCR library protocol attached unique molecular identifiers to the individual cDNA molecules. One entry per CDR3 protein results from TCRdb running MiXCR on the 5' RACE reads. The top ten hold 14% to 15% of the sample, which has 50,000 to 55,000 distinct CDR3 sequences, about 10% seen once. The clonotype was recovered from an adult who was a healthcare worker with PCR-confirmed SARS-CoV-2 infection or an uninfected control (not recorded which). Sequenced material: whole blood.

The CDR3 spells CSVGSRDLDPVEQYF. CDR3 DNA sequence: TGCAGCGTTGGAAGCCGGGACTTGGACCCAGTCGAGCAGTACTTC. The V gene is TRBV29-1, the J gene TRBJ2-7; a weak D match, TRBD2 (6 bases). The germline CDR1 and CDR2 sequences are SQVTM and ANQGSEA. The CDR3 totals 15 residues. V lost 4 bases, J lost 6 bases, and 22 bases lay in between.